Presented here are 14 T cell receptor beta chains from one specimen sequenced in a study of blood T cell repertoires in COVID-19. Libraries were prepared by immunoSEQ multiplex PCR; TCRdb keeps only in-frame clonotypes and omits some of them. The table shows 100,000 or so clones, with approximately 86% occurring only once. The sequenced sample was peripheral blood. These receptors were taken from a man in his sixties with acute or convalescent COVID-19.

This chain uses TRBV5-1 with TRBJ2-2, with D unresolved. V was trimmed by 4 bases and J by 0 bases, leaving 13 bases between them. This CDR3 has 16 amino acids. Germline V gene lookup returns CDR1 SGHRS and CDR2 YFSETQ. The CDR3: CASSHFGTSNTGELFF. CDR3 nucleotide sequence: TGCGCCAGCAGCCATTTTGGCACCTCGAACACCGGGGAGCTGTTTTTT.

V is TRBV2 and J is TRBJ1-5, with D possibly matching TRBD1 (5 bases). The V gene's germline CDR1 is SNHLY and CDR2 FYNNEI. This CDR3 contains 15 residues. Trimming removed 5 bases from V and 3 bases from J, with 14 bases in between. The CDR3, as DNA: TGTGCCAGCAGTCCGGTGGGGGGGAACAATCAGCCCCAGCATTTT. Amino acids: CASSPVGGNNQPQHF. Full variable domain (rest looked up from reference TRBV2 and TRBJ1-5): EPEVTQTPSHQVTQMGQEVILRCVPISNHLYFYWYRQILGQKVEFLVSFYNNEISEKSEIFDDQFSVERPDGSNFTLKIRSTKLEDSAMYFCASSPVGGNNQPQHFGDGTRLSIL.

This clone was seen a handful of times. The chain couples TRBV7-8 to TRBJ1-1; D is perhaps TRBD1 (5 bases). Germline V CDR1 and CDR2: SGHVS, FQNEAQ. The CDR3 is 15 residues long. Trimming took off 1 base at V and 5 bases at J, with 14 bases between the two ends. The CDR3 sequence is CASSLDQGLRTEAFF. The CDR3 DNA reads TGTGCCAGCAGCTTAGATCAGGGATTGAGAACTGAAGCTTTCTTT.

The chain couples TRBV5-4 to TRBJ1-1, with D tentatively TRBD1 (5 bases). Trimming took off 4 bases at V and 1 base at J, with 14 bases between the two ends. Germline CDR1 is SGHNT and CDR2 is YYREEE (reference sequence). The CDR3 runs 15 residues. CDR3 sequence (DNA): TGTGCCAGCAGCGGGGGACGGAGGGCGAACACTGAAGCTTTCTTT. This encodes CASSGGRRANTEAFF.

The V and J genes are TRBV19 and TRBJ2-3, with D tentatively TRBD2 (7 bases). Germline V gene data show CDR1 as LNHDA and CDR2 as SQIVND (reference sequence). The CDR3 totals 13 residues. V lost 7 bases, J lost 4 bases, and 12 bases lay in between. CDR3 bases: TGTGCCAGTACCATGGGGGGGCCAGATACGCAGTATTTT. Translated, it gives CASTMGGPDTQYF. The whole variable domain, remainder taken from reference TRBV19 and TRBJ2-3, is DGGITQSPKYLFRKEGQNVTLSCEQNLNHDAMYWYRQDPGQGLRLIYYSQIVNDFQKGDIAEGYSVSREKKESFPLTVTSAQKNPTAFYLCASTMGGPDTQYFGPGTRLTVL.

The chain couples TRBV6-2 or TRBV6-3 to TRBJ2-7, with D possibly TRBD2 on 6 matching bases. Trimming left V 6 bases short and J 2 bases short, with 14 bases between. CDR1 and CDR2 (germline): MNHEY, SVGEGT. The CDR3 sequence is 14 residues long. The CDR3 region has the DNA TGTGCCAGCAGCAGGAGAGGCGGGACCTACGAGCAGTACTTC. Translated: CASSRRGGTYEQYF.

The rearrangement links TRBV4-2 to TRBJ1-3; D possibly corresponds to TRBD1 (6 bases). This CDR3 is 16 amino acids long. The V gene lost 4 bases and the J gene lost 0 bases, with 13 bases spanning the gap. Germline V lookup: CDR1 LGHNA, CDR2 YNFKEQ. The CDR3 sequence: CASSRTGSLSGNTIYF. CDR3 coding DNA: TGTGCCAGCAGCCGAACAGGGTCCCTCTCTGGAAACACCATATATTTT.

The chain recombines TRBV6-5 with TRBJ1-2, with TRBD1 as a possible D gene (5 bases). The CDR3 runs to 13 residues. Germline V gene data show CDR1 as MNHEY and CDR2 as SVGAGI. Trimming cost V 4 bases and J 4 bases, with 10 bases left between them. CDR3 in amino acids: CASSSRAAYGYTF. Written as DNA, the CDR3 is TGTGCCAGCAGTTCCAGGGCCGCCTATGGCTACACCTTC.

In this sample, this clone turned up a few times. This sample also contains other DNA sequences that code for the same CDR3. J is TRBJ1-3 and V is TRBV30, with a weak D call TRBD1 (5 bases). V lost 3 bases and J 0 bases, leaving 12 bases between the germline ends. The CDR3 is made up of 15 amino acids. Germline V gene data show CDR1 as GTSNPN and CDR2 as SVGIG (reference sequence). The CDR3 sequence: CAWSRDSGSGNTIYF. DNA for the CDR3: TGTGCCTGGAGCAGGGACTCGGGCTCTGGAAACACCATATATTTT.

This clone has only a few counts. The CDR3: CASRPILPPVNDEQFF. The CDR3, as DNA: TGTGCCAGCAGGCCCATCCTACCACCCGTGAACGATGAGCAGTTCTTC. The chain links TRBV2 to TRBJ2-1; D is uncertain. The germline gives CDR1 SNHLY, CDR2 FYNNEI. V was trimmed by 6 bases and J by 8 bases, leaving 23 bases between them. The CDR3 runs 16 residues. The variable domain in full, completed from reference TRBV2 and TRBJ2-1, reads EPEVTQTPSHQVTQMGQEVILRCVPISNHLYFYWYRQILGQKVEFLVSFYNNEISEKSEIFDDQFSVERPDGSNFTLKIRSTKLEDSAMYFCASRPILPPVNDEQFFGPGTRLTVL.

The CDR3 sequence: CASSQDLRGRHTEAFF. In nucleotides, the CDR3 is TGTGCCAGCAGCCAAGATTTAAGGGGGCGGCACACTGAAGCTTTCTTT. V usage is TRBV14 and J usage is TRBJ1-1; 7 bases map to TRBD1. Germline values: CDR1 SGHDN, CDR2 FVKESK. This CDR3 spans 16 amino acids. The V gene end was trimmed by 0 bases and the J gene end by 3 bases; junction bases not matched to a gene: 7.

The genes are TRBV6-1 and TRBJ1-5, with a weak D call TRBD1 (6 bases). This CDR3 has 15 residues. Per the germline V gene, CDR1 is MNHNS and CDR2 is SASEGT. The V end lost 2 bases, the J end lost 3 bases, and 11 bases lay between the germline ends. In DNA form, the CDR3 reads TGTGCCAGCAGTGAACAGGGGTTAGACAATCAGCCCCAGCATTTT. Its protein product is CASSEQGLDNQPQHF.

The chain employs TRBV10-3 and TRBJ1-1; D gene unclear. Germline CDR1 is ENHRY and CDR2 is SYGVKD. The CDR3 loop spans 14 amino acids. V shed 7 bases and J shed 5 bases, with 17 bases lying between them. The DNA of the CDR3 is TGTGCCATCATGAGACATGGGTTGGTGACTGAAGCTTTCTTT. Protein sequence: CAIMRHGLVTEAFF.

This clone was seen just once. The genes are TRBV10-2 and TRBJ2-7; D perhaps matches TRBD1 (6 bases). V was cut by 4 bases and J by 1 base, with 8 bases left in between. The CDR3 length is 13 residues. CDR1 is WSHSY, CDR2 SAAADI, per germline. This CDR3 reads CASSVTGSYEQYF. CDR3 nucleotide sequence: TGCGCCAGCAGTGTTACAGGGTCCTACGAGCAGTACTTC.